A selection of T cell receptor beta chains follows, all from one sample in a study of vaccination and CD4 T cells after COVID-19. TCRdb analysed the PCR reads with MiXCR anew, one entry per CDR3 protein. The data contain about 20,000 distinct CDR3 sequences, approximately 56% of them singletons. Their antigen targets remain unknown. Specimen: CD4+ T cells from blood, cultured in vitro, collected after SARS-CoV-2 vaccination. These receptors were obtained from a human donor who had recovered from COVID-19. The CDR3 runs from the conserved cysteine through the conserved F or W. The order of the fields is D gene, J gene, CDR3 length, clone size, V gene, CDR3 DNA, CDR3 protein. The D gene is left open where the match is weak. Size tells how often a clone was seen (once, few, many) or the class of an expanded clone, and some rows leave it out.

TRBD2 | TRBJ2-1 | 14 | - | TRBV20-1 | TGCAGTGCTGACGGGCTAGCGGGACACAATGAGCAGTTCTTC | CSADGLAGHNEQFF
TRBD1 | TRBJ1-1 | 16 | - | TRBV19 | TGTGCCAGTAAAACCGGGACAGGGGTCGGTAACACTGAAGCTTTCTTT | CASKTGTGVGNTEAFF
TRBD2 | TRBJ2-2 | 16 | - | TRBV5-4 | TGTGCCAGCAGCTCTAGCGGCGCACGAAGCACCGGGGAGCTGTTTTTT | CASSSSGARSTGELFF
- | TRBJ2-3 | 12 | - | TRBV7-2 | TGTGCCAGCAGCTTTAGCACAGATACGCAGTATTTT | CASSFSTDTQYF
- | TRBJ1-2 | 16 | - | TRBV7-3 | TGTGCCAGCAGTCATGAAGGCCTTCAGGGCTACTATGGCTACACCTTC | CASSHEGLQGYYGYTF
- | TRBJ2-3 | 17 | - | TRBV20-1 | TGCAGTGCTAGAGCTAGCCCGGGGACCCATACAACAGATACGCAGTATTTT | CSARASPGTHTTDTQYF
- | TRBJ1-2 | 14 | - | TRBV28 | TGTGCCAGCAGCCCTGGACAGCTTTGGGGAGGCTACACCTTC | CASSPGQLWGGYTF
- | TRBJ2-5 | 16 | - | TRBV5-4 | TGTGCCAGCAGCTTGGCCGGTCTGCAGGGCCAAGAGACCCAGTACTTC | CASSLAGLQGQETQYF
- | TRBJ1-4 | 14 | few | TRBV15 | TGTGCCACCAGCACCGGGACCACGAATGAAAAACTGTTTTTT | CATSTGTTNEKLFF
- | TRBJ2-7 | 15 | once | TRBV11-2 | TGTGCCAGCAGCTTAGAGATCGGGCTAGCGAGCGAGCAGTACTTC | CASSLEIGLASEQYF
TRBD1 | TRBJ2-5 | 15 | few | TRBV6-2/TRBV6-3 | TGTGCCAGCAGGTTTCAGGACAGGGGGCGTGAGACCCAGTACTTC | CASRFQDRGRETQYF
- | TRBJ1-6 | 16 | few | TRBV7-2 | TGTGCCAGCAGCTTTGGAGGGGGCTCCTATAATTCACCCCTCCACTTT | CASSFGGGSYNSPLHF
TRBD2 | TRBJ2-2 | 18 | - | TRBV7-3 | TGTGCCAGCAGCTCCGTGACTAGCGGGAGGCCGAACACCGGGGAGCTGTTTTTT | CASSSVTSGRPNTGELFF
- | TRBJ1-4 | 13 | few | TRBV11-1 | TGTGCCAGCAGCTGGGGACTGAATGAAAAACTGTTTTTT | CASSWGLNEKLFF
- | TRBJ2-3 | 13 | - | TRBV20-1 | TGCAGTGCTAGCTGGGGGGGCGCAGATACGCAGTATTTT | CSASWGGADTQYF
- | TRBJ2-5 | 14 | - | TRBV7-9 | TGTGCCAGCAGCCCCCGACAGTACCAAGAGACCCAGTACTTC | CASSPRQYQETQYF
TRBD2 | TRBJ2-7 | 13 | - | TRBV7-2 | TGTGCCAGCAGCCCCCGGGGGGAACCTTCCACGGACTTC | CASSPRGEPSTDF
- | TRBJ1-6 | 16 | - | TRBV20-1 | TGCAGTGCTAGAGATCGCGGGAGGACCTATAATTCACCCCTCCACTTT | CSARDRGRTYNSPLHF
TRBD2 | TRBJ2-3 | 15 | - | TRBV6-1 | TGTGCCAGTATGGGACTAGCGGGAGTGGGAGATACGCAGTATTTT | CASMGLAGVGDTQYF
- | TRBJ2-3 | 14 | - | TRBV6-2/TRBV6-3 | TGTGCCAGCACCAACGGGGCTGCAAGTGGTACGCAGTATTTT | CASTNGAASGTQYF
- | TRBJ1-1 | 13 | - | TRBV12-3/TRBV12-4 | TGTGCCAGCAGTTTTTTGGTTGAGACTGAAGCTTTCTTT | CASSFLVETEAFF
TRBD2 | TRBJ2-3 | 16 | - | TRBV7-8 | TGTGCCAGCAGCCCCCGACTAGCGGAATCCACAGATACGCAGTATTTT | CASSPRLAESTDTQYF
- | TRBJ2-7 | 11 | - | TRBV6-2/TRBV6-3 | TGTGCCAGCAGGTCGGGGTACGAGCAGTACTTC | CASRSGYEQYF
TRBD2 | TRBJ2-2 | 16 | - | TRBV11-1 | TGTGCCAGCAGCCGCGTTATAGCGGGAGCCCCCGGGGAGCTGTTTTTT | CASSRVIAGAPGELFF
TRBD2 | TRBJ2-1 | 16 | once | TRBV7-3 | TGTGCCAGCAGCCCGACCACTAGCGGGAGTACCAATGAGCAGTTCTTC | CASSPTTSGSTNEQFF
TRBD2 | TRBJ2-2 | 16 | - | TRBV7-3 | TGTGCCAGCAGCGCCCTTAGCGGGTCGAACACCGGGGAGCTGTTTTTT | CASSALSGSNTGELFF
TRBD1 | TRBJ2-5 | 14 | - | TRBV7-9 | TGTGCCAGCAGCCCGGACAGGGGGGAAGAGACCCAGTACTTC | CASSPDRGEETQYF
- | TRBJ2-1 | 13 | - | TRBV7-3 | TGTGCCAGTGCCATGGGGGTCTACAATGAGCAGTTCTTC | CASAMGVYNEQFF
- | TRBJ1-6 | 14 | - | TRBV19 | TGTGCCAGTAGTATCCGGGGTTATAATTCACCCCTCCACTTT | CASSIRGYNSPLHF
- | TRBJ2-7 | 13 | - | TRBV24-1 | TGTGCCGCCAGTGACCCGTCTCAATACGAGCAGTACTTC | CAASDPSQYEQYF
- | TRBJ1-2 | 13 | - | TRBV7-2 | TGTGCCAGCATCCCGGGCCGGGGGCTCGGCTACACCTTC | CASIPGRGLGYTF
- | TRBJ1-5 | 13 | - | TRBV12-3/TRBV12-4 | TGTGCCAGCAGTTTAGCCGGGTTTCAGCCCCAGCATTTT | CASSLAGFQPQHF
TRBD2 | TRBJ2-3 | 15 | - | TRBV20-1 | TGCAGTGCCCGCGGGACTAGCGGAAGCACAGATACGCAGTATTTT | CSARGTSGSTDTQYF
- | TRBJ1-3 | 17 | - | TRBV6-5 | TGTGCCAGCAGTTACTCTTCCGCGTTCAGCTCTGGAAACACCATATATTTT | CASSYSSAFSSGNTIYF
- | TRBJ1-5 | 15 | few | TRBV30 | TGTGCCTGGAGTGTAAAGGAGTATAGCAATCAGCCCCAGCATTTT | CAWSVKEYSNQPQHF
TRBD2 | TRBJ2-1 | 16 | - | TRBV6-2/TRBV6-3 | TGTGCCAGCAGCCGACTAGCCCTGGGGGGGTACAATGAGCAGTTCTTC | CASSRLALGGYNEQFF
TRBD1 | TRBJ1-1 | 14 | large | TRBV10-1 | TGCGCCAGCAGCAAACAGGGGGGAAACACTGAAGCTTTCTTT | CASSKQGGNTEAFF
- | TRBJ2-2 | 15 | - | TRBV24-1 | TGTGCCACCAGTGATTCTGACCGGAACACCGGGGAGCTGTTTTTT | CATSDSDRNTGELFF
TRBD1 | TRBJ1-6 | 17 | few | TRBV6-1 | TGTGCCACCCGGGACAGGGGTACTATTAGACATAATTCACCCCTCCACTTT | CATRDRGTIRHNSPLHF
- | TRBJ1-6 | 13 | - | TRBV4-1 | TGCGCCAGCAGCCAAGCGACAGATTCACCCCTCCACTTT | CASSQATDSPLHF
- | TRBJ1-5 | 16 | - | TRBV28 | TGTGCCAGCAGTACCTCACACGGGGGGGCCAGTCAGCCCCAGCATTTT | CASSTSHGGASQPQHF
TRBD2 | TRBJ2-1 | 16 | - | TRBV24-1 | TGTGCCACCAGTGATCGGACTAGCGGGAGGGCTGGTGAGCAGTTCTTC | CATSDRTSGRAGEQFF
- | TRBJ1-3 | 15 | few | TRBV7-2 | TGTGCCAGCAGCTTAGCAGGAGGATCTGGAAACACCATATATTTT | CASSLAGGSGNTIYF
TRBD2 | TRBJ2-3 | 13 | - | TRBV19 | TGTGCCAGTGCGGGGGGGCCAGGAGATACGCAGTATTTT | CASAGGPGDTQYF
- | TRBJ1-5 | 13 | - | TRBV6-1 | TGTGCCAGCAGTCGACAGACGGCTCAGCCCCAGCATTTT | CASSRQTAQPQHF
- | TRBJ2-7 | 14 | few | TRBV11-2 | TGTGCCACCACCGCGGGTACTTACTCCTACGAGCAGTACTTC | CATTAGTYSYEQYF
- | TRBJ1-5 | 13 | few | TRBV20-1 | TGCAGTGCTAGGACAGGTCACAATCAGCCCCAGCATTTT | CSARTGHNQPQHF
- | TRBJ1-6 | 13 | - | TRBV20-1 | TGCAGTGCTAGTCGTGAAAGGGATACACCCCTCCACTTT | CSASRERDTPLHF
- | TRBJ1-2 | 12 | few | TRBV24-1 | TGTGCCACCAGTGACCCGGACAGTGGCTACACCTTC | CATSDPDSGYTF
- | TRBJ1-2 | 14 | - | TRBV12-5 | TGTGCTAGTGGTTTAGGGCCACAGACCTATGGCTACACCTTC | CASGLGPQTYGYTF